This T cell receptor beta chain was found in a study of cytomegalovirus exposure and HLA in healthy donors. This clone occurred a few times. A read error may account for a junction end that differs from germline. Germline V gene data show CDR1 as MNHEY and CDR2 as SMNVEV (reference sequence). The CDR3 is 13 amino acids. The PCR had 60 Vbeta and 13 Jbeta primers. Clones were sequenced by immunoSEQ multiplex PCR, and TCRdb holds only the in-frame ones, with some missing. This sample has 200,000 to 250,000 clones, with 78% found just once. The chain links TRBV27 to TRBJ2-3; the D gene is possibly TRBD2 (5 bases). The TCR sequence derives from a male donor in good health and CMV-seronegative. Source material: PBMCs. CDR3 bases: TGTGCCAGCAGTTTATCGCCAGGCTTCGGGGTAGCATTT. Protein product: CASSLSPGFGVAF.